The 9 T cell receptor beta chains given below trace back to one sample, sequenced in a study of human T cells and chemical hapten exposure. Time point described: patch test 2, 6 weeks after DPC sensitization. Specified treatment: therapeutic diphenylcyclopropenone sensitization with weekly scalp DPC. One entry per CDR3 protein, called by TCRdb with MiXCR from the RACE reads. This table holds approximately 96,000 distinct CDR3 sequences, 9.3% found once. The sample in question was whole blood, obtained in connection with sensitization to the hapten diphenylcyclopropenone (DPC). The source is a middle-aged woman with alopecia areata. Some clones in this sample may be carry-over from other donors' samples.

As regards this clonotype: It may be a read error: a sequence one base away is much more abundant. The V and J genes are TRBV7-6 and TRBJ2-1; D perhaps matches TRBD2 (5 bases). The CDR3 is 16 residues long. CDR1 and CDR2 (germline): SGHVS, FNYEAQ. This chain's CDR3 is CASSNPTGSSYNEQSF. CDR3 coding DNA: TGTGCCAGCAGCAACCCTACGGGGAGCTCCTACAATGAGCAGTCCTTC.

The CDR3 sequence is CASSLTGTGVFSGNTIYF. Here the CDR3 DNA reads TGTGCCAGCAGTTTAACCGGGACAGGGGTGTTCTCTGGAAACACCATATATTTT. This chain uses TRBV6-5 with TRBJ1-3; 10 positions match TRBD1. With 4 bases clipped from V and 0 bases from J, the junction kept 9 bases outside the gene matches. Germline CDR1 MNHEY, CDR2 SVGAGI. CDR3 size: 18 residues.

This clonotype was seen more than once but under ten times. The V gene is TRBV28, the J gene TRBJ2-4, with TRBD1 matching over 9 bases. The CDR3 totals 11 residues. Germline loops: CDR1 MDHEN, CDR2 SYDVKM. Trimming removed 6 bases from V and 15 bases from J; junction bases left unmatched: 6. CDR3 region: CASRGTGNGYF. The CDR3 DNA sequence: TGTGCCAGCAGGGGGACAGGGAATGGGTACTTC. Looking up the rest from reference TRBV28 and TRBJ2-4 gives the full variable domain: DVKVTQSSRYLVKRTGEKVFLECVQDMDHENMFWYRQDPGLGLRLIYFSYDVKMKEKGDIPEGYSVSREKKERFSLILESASTNQTSMYLCASRGTGNGYFGAGTRLSVL.

This clonotype was detected many times. This rearrangement joins TRBV20-1 to TRBJ1-4; D is uncertain. CDR1 and CDR2 from the germline V gene are DFQATT and SNEGSKA (reference sequence). V shed 1 base and J shed 10 bases, with 13 bases lying between them. CDR3 length: 13 residues. This CDR3 reads CSARVGSSGKLFF. The DNA of the CDR3 is TGCAGTGCTAGAGTCGGTAGTTCCGGAAAACTGTTTTTT.

This chain links TRBV20-1 with TRBJ1-1; no clear D gene. The germline gives CDR1 DFQATT, CDR2 SNEGSKA (reference sequence). The ends were cut back, 5 bases at V and 13 bases at J, with 23 bases in the middle. The CDR3 runs to 13 residues. CDR3 DNA sequence: TGCAGTGCTTCCATGGCAGCGGGCAGCGAGCGTTTCTTT. Amino acid sequence: CSASMAAGSERFF.

The table lists this clonotype with many counts. The chain employs TRBV4-3 and TRBJ2-1, with 10 bases identical to TRBD2. V lost 1 base to trimming and J lost 10 bases; unmatched junction nucleotides: 13. Germline V CDR1 and CDR2: LGHNA, YSLEER. CDR3 length equals 17 residues. The CDR3 region has the DNA TGCGCCAGCAGCCAAGGGGGTAAGGCTAGCGGGAGTAGGGAGCAGTTCTTC. Translating gives CASSQGGKASGSREQFF.

This chain connects TRBV6-5 to TRBJ1-6; 7 bases match TRBD1. The germline V gene encodes CDR1 MNHEY and CDR2 SVGAGI. The CDR3 sequence is 16 residues long. Germline trimming cut 6 bases from V and 5 bases from J; bases unmatched to any gene: 10. CDR3 amino acids: CASRASGTADNSPLHF. The DNA of the CDR3 is TGTGCCAGCAGAGCTTCCGGGACAGCGGATAATTCACCCCTCCACTTT.

In its sample, this clonotype was seen many times. The V gene is TRBV7-9, the J gene TRBJ2-1, with unresolved D. CDR1 SEHNR and CDR2 FQNEAQ come from the germline V gene (reference sequence). The CDR3 has 17 residues. V was shortened by 3 bases and J by 2 bases, with 17 bases between the two germline ends. The chain's CDR3 is CASSFDRNYGAYNEQFF. As DNA, the CDR3 is TGTGCCAGCAGCTTCGACCGAAACTATGGTGCCTACAATGAGCAGTTCTTC.

This clonotype was seen more than once but under ten times. The rearrangement uses TRBV5-4 and TRBJ2-4, with a weak D call TRBD2 (7 bases). Per the germline V gene, CDR1 is SGHNT and CDR2 is YYREEE (reference sequence). The V gene lost 3 bases and the J gene lost 1 base, with 14 bases spanning the gap. There are 16 residues in the CDR3. The CDR3, as DNA: TGTGCCAGCAGCTCTGGGGGGGCCGAGGCCAAAAACATTCAGTACTTC. Residues: CASSSGGAEAKNIQYF.